What follows are 26 T cell receptor beta chains derived from one specimen sequenced in a study of blood T cell repertoires in COVID-19. The method was immunoSEQ multiplex PCR; TCRdb's version includes in-frame clones alone and lacks a portion of them. This table has about 100,000 clones, about 72% appearing once. Sequencing was carried out using peripheral blood. These receptors all stem from a man in his sixties with active or convalescent COVID-19.

The CDR3 protein is CAWRAPNIQYF. The CDR3 DNA reads TGTGCCTGGAGAGCCCCAAACATTCAGTACTTC. V is TRBV30 and J is TRBJ2-4, with D unresolved. From germline, CDR1 is GTSNPN and CDR2 SVGIG (reference sequence). CDR3 length: 11 amino acids. Trimming pared 3 bases from V and 6 bases from J, leaving 6 bases between.

This clone has just one count. The rearrangement joins TRBV11-2 to TRBJ2-3; 10 bases match TRBD2. V was clipped by 7 bases and J by 1 base; unmatched bases: 11. Germline lookup yields CDR1 SGHAT and CDR2 FQNNGV. This CDR3 has 17 amino acids. The CDR3 DNA reads as TGTGCCAGCACCCTTAGGAGCGGGAGGGCCGGCACAGATACGCAGTATTTT. Encoded protein: CASTLRSGRAGTDTQYF.

The V call is TRBV3-1 (or the pseudogene TRBV3-2), the J call TRBJ2-2; possible D gene TRBD2, 7 bases. The germline gives CDR1 LGHDT, CDR2 YNNKEL (reference sequence). V lost 4 bases to trimming and J lost 3 bases, with 15 bases between them. The CDR3 length is 16 residues. CDR3 region: CASSRPGGGDTGELFF. In nucleotides, the CDR3 is TGTGCCAGCAGCCGGCCGGGGGGCGGAGACACCGGGGAGCTGTTTTTT.

This chain joins TRBV24-1 and TRBJ2-7; D is possibly TRBD1 (6 bases). Trimming shortened V by 3 bases and J by 6 bases, and 14 bases separated the two germline ends. Looked up from germline, CDR1 is KGHDR and CDR2 is SFDVKD. The CDR3 length is 14 residues. CDR3 region: CATSDRGGSGEQYF. The CDR3 bases are TGTGCCACCAGTGATAGAGGGGGAAGCGGCGAGCAGTACTTC.

The rearrangement joins TRBV3-1 (or the pseudogene TRBV3-2) to TRBJ1-1; D perhaps matches TRBD1 (5 bases). V was shortened by 1 base and J by 1 base, with 10 bases between the two germline ends. This CDR3 spans 15 amino acids. The germline V gene has CDR1 LGHDT and CDR2 YNNKEL (reference sequence). The CDR3: CASSQARQWNTEAFF. The CDR3 DNA reads as TGTGCCAGCAGCCAAGCTAGACAGTGGAACACTGAAGCTTTCTTT.

This clone was seen only a few times. The chain carries TRBV28 and TRBJ2-3; the match to TRBD2 covers 10 bases. V shed 6 bases and J 10 bases; nucleotides not matched to a gene: 10. The CDR3 sequence is 14 residues long. Germline CDR1 and CDR2: MDHEN and SYDVKM. CDR3 loop: CASRVLAGAPAQYF. CDR3 coding DNA: TGTGCCAGCAGGGTCCTAGCGGGAGCGCCGGCGCAGTATTTT.

This sequence joins TRBV14 and TRBJ2-7; 8 positions match TRBD2. Germline V gene lookup returns CDR1 SGHDN and CDR2 FVKESK. The junction had 8 bases not matched to a gene; V was cut back by 0 bases and J by 4 bases. This CDR3 has 16 amino acids. The chain's CDR3 is CASSQDERAGEYEQYF. DNA of the CDR3: TGTGCCAGCAGCCAAGATGAGCGAGCGGGAGAATACGAGCAGTACTTC.

This clone was seen only once. V and J are TRBV5-8 and TRBJ1-1; tentatively, D is TRBD1 (5 bases). Looked up from germline, CDR1 is SGHTS and CDR2 is YDEGEE. The CDR3 has 17 amino acids. V lost 2 bases to trimming and J lost 1 base, with 18 bases between them. CDR3 protein: CASSFGQGDWQNTEAFF. The CDR3 DNA reads as TGTGCCAGCAGCTTTGGGCAGGGTGATTGGCAGAACACTGAAGCTTTCTTT.

This clone was counted between two and nine times. The chain employs TRBV28 and TRBJ1-2; D is possibly TRBD1 (6 bases). The CDR3 consists of 15 residues. Germline V lookup: CDR1 MDHEN, CDR2 SYDVKM. V was trimmed by 5 bases and J by 7 bases, leaving 20 bases between them. CDR3: CASSPGHQGALGYTF. The CDR3 DNA sequence: TGTGCCAGCAGTCCGGGACATCAAGGGGCGCTTGGCTACACCTTC.

The chain is built from TRBV7-8 and TRBJ2-7, with 7 nucleotides matching TRBD2. Germline CDR1 and CDR2: SGHVS and FQNEAQ. The CDR3 is 14 residues long. With 5 bases clipped from V and 4 bases from J, the junction kept 8 bases outside the gene matches. The CDR3 DNA reads TGTGCCAGCAGCGACAACGGACTAGGGTACGAGCAGTACGTC. Amino acid sequence: CASSDNGLGYEQYV.

The chain recombines TRBV6-5 with TRBJ2-7, with a possible D match to TRBD1 (6 bases). Between the trimmed V and J ends, which lost 5 bases and 4 bases, there was a span of 18 bases. CDR1 is MNHEY, CDR2 SVGAGI, per germline. The CDR3 runs 15 residues. The CDR3 sequence is CASSPRLGAGYEQYF. DNA of the CDR3: TGTGCCAGCAGTCCACGATTGGGGGCCGGGTACGAGCAGTACTTC.

This sequence joins TRBV6-2 or TRBV6-3 and TRBJ2-1; the match to TRBD1 covers 12 bases. Germline V gene data show CDR1 as MNHEY and CDR2 as SVGEGT. The CDR3 has 15 residues. After removal of 6 bases from V and 8 bases from J, the junction contained 8 bases not matched to a gene. The CDR3 is CASSHGGTGGHEQFF. CDR3 bases: TGTGCCAGCAGCCACGGCGGGACAGGGGGCCATGAGCAGTTCTTC.

CDR3 amino acids: CASSREGTISTDTQYF. CDR3 sequence (DNA): TGTGCCAGCAGCCGCGAGGGGACAATTAGCACAGATACGCAGTATTTT. The chain joins TRBV7-2 to TRBJ2-3; D is perhaps TRBD1 (6 bases). V dropped 5 bases and J dropped 0 bases, with 15 bases sitting between them. Germline CDR1 reads SGHTA; CDR2 reads FQGNSA. CDR3 length: 16 amino acids. The entire variable domain, with the rest obtained from reference TRBV7-2 and TRBJ2-3, is as follows: GAGVSQSPSNKVTEKGKDVELRCDPISGHTALYWYRQSLGQGLEFLIYFQGNSAPDKSGLPSDRFSAERTGGSVSTLTIQRTQQEDSAVYLCASSREGTISTDTQYFGPGTRLTVL.

The chain links TRBV19 to TRBJ1-2; TRBD1 is a possible D gene (6 bases). CDR1 and CDR2 (germline): LNHDA, SQIVND (reference sequence). The CDR3 loop spans 16 amino acids. The V and J ends lost 5 bases and 1 base respectively, with 17 bases between them. Here the CDR3 DNA reads TGTGCCAGTAGTCAGGCCAGGGGAATCCGTAACTATGGCTACACCTTC. The encoded protein is CASSQARGIRNYGYTF. The full variable domain, its missing parts supplied by reference TRBV19 and TRBJ1-2, is DGGITQSPKYLFRKEGQNVTLSCEQNLNHDAMYWYRQDPGQGLRLIYYSQIVNDFQKGDIAEGYSVSREKKESFPLTVTSAQKNPTAFYLCASSQARGIRNYGYTFGSGTRLTVV.

This clone was observed a few times. The chain recombines TRBV7-3 with TRBJ2-2; tentatively, D is TRBD1 (6 bases). Germline CDR1 SGHTA, CDR2 FQGTGA. CDR3 size: 13 residues. Trimming left V 4 bases short and J 8 bases short, with 11 bases between. The CDR3 loop is CASSSGANGELFF. The DNA for the CDR3 is TGTGCCAGCAGCTCAGGGGCGAATGGGGAGCTGTTTTTT.

The V and J genes are TRBV7-2 and TRBJ2-1, with TRBD2 matching over 12 bases. The germline CDR1 and CDR2 sequences are SGHTA and FQGNSA. V was pared by 5 bases and J by 9 bases, with 8 bases of the junction left unmatched. The CDR3 length is 15 residues. CDR3 coding DNA: TGTGCCAGCAGCGGAACTAGCGGGAGGAATGCTGAGCAGTTCTTC. Protein sequence: CASSGTSGRNAEQFF.

This clone has only one observation. This chain uses TRBV6-6 with TRBJ2-3, with 12 bases aligning to TRBD2. With V trimmed by 8 bases and J by 2 bases, 11 bases remained unmatched. CDR3 length: 17 amino acids. Germline V gene lookup returns CDR1 MNHNY and CDR2 SVGAGI (reference sequence). The CDR3 loop is CASGRTSGDFYTDTQYF. CDR3 DNA: TGTGCCAGCGGTCGGACTAGCGGGGATTTCTACACAGATACGCAGTATTTT.

The V gene is TRBV27, the J gene TRBJ2-3; D perhaps matches TRBD2 (6 bases). Per germline, CDR1 MNHEY and CDR2 SMNVEV (reference sequence). V shed 4 bases and J shed 1 base, with 15 bases lying between them. This CDR3 region has 16 residues. CDR3 nucleotides: TGTGCCAGCAGTTCGATACTAGCATCTGGCACAGATACGCAGTATTTT. As protein: CASSSILASGTDTQYF.

This clone was picked up one time. The chain employs TRBV30 and TRBJ1-5, with TRBD1 as a possible D gene (6 bases). Per the germline V gene, CDR1 is GTSNPN and CDR2 is SVGIG (reference sequence). V shed 4 bases and J shed 2 bases, with 21 bases lying between them. This CDR3 comprises 17 residues. The CDR3 nucleotides read TGTGCCTGGACCCTCCGGGGGGCGCGAGTTGGCAATCAGCCCCAGCATTTT. This codes for CAWTLRGARVGNQPQHF.

The chain joins TRBV10-1 to TRBJ2-5; TRBD2 is a possible D gene (6 bases). V gave up 0 bases and J gave up 4 bases, with 12 bases separating them. CDR1 and CDR2 from the germline V gene are WNHNN and SYGVQD (reference sequence). CDR3 length: 15 residues. The CDR3 is CASSESPRGTETQYF. The CDR3 nucleotides are TGCGCCAGCAGTGAGTCGCCTCGGGGGACAGAGACCCAGTACTTC.

The genes are TRBV18 and TRBJ1-1, with D possibly TRBD1 on 6 matching bases. Germline loops: CDR1 KGHSH, CDR2 LQKENI. The CDR3 consists of 15 residues. Between the trimmed V and J ends, which lost 1 base and 5 bases, there was a span of 14 bases. The CDR3 protein is CASSPRGQDVTEAFF. As DNA, the CDR3 is TGTGCCAGCTCACCACGGGGGCAGGATGTGACTGAAGCTTTCTTT.

For this clone: The sample contains more than one DNA sequence encoding this CDR3. V is TRBV5-4 and J is TRBJ1-1; tentatively, D is TRBD1 (5 bases). V dropped 1 base and J dropped 4 bases, with 8 bases sitting between them. CDR1 is SGHNT, CDR2 YYREEE, per germline (reference sequence). The length of the CDR3 is 13 residues. In nucleotides, the CDR3 is TGTGCCAGCAGCTTGCAGGGTGGCACTGAAGCTTTCTTT. Encoded protein: CASSLQGGTEAFF. Complete variable domain (other parts from reference TRBV5-4 and TRBJ1-1): ETGVTQSPTHLIKTRGQQVTLRCSSQSGHNTVSWYQQALGQGPQFIFQYYREEENGRGNFPPRFSGLQFPNYSSELNVNALELDDSALYLCASSLQGGTEAFFGQGTRLTVV.

V usage is TRBV7-9 and J usage is TRBJ2-1, with 7 bases fitting TRBD2. Germline V lookup: CDR1 SEHNR, CDR2 FQNEAQ (reference sequence). V lost 4 bases to trimming and J lost 7 bases; unmatched junction nucleotides: 7. The CDR3 extends over 14 amino acids. CDR3 sequence reads: CASSYSTSMNEQFF. CDR3 in DNA: TGTGCCAGCAGCTACTCGACTAGCATGAATGAGCAGTTCTTC.

The rearrangement links TRBV5-1 to TRBJ2-1, with D maybe TRBD1 (6 bases). The germline gives CDR1 SGHRS, CDR2 YFSETQ. Trimming stripped 5 bases from V and 3 bases from J, with 9 bases between. The CDR3 runs 13 residues. The CDR3 reads CASRQGIYNEQFF. For the CDR3, the DNA is TGCGCCAGCAGGCAGGGGATCTACAATGAGCAGTTCTTC.

This chain uses TRBV18 with TRBJ1-5, with 8 bases matching TRBD1. CDR1 and CDR2 from the germline V gene are KGHSH and LQKENI. Losses at the gene ends were 5 bases for V and 4 bases for J; bases not matched to a gene: 16. The length of the CDR3 is 18 residues. CDR3 DNA: TGTGCCAGCTCATCGACCGCGAACACAGGGGGTGGGAATCAGCCCCAGCATTTT. The encoded protein is CASSSTANTGGGNQPQHF.

The chain combines TRBV7-9 with TRBJ2-1; tentative D call: TRBD2 (6 bases). Trimming took 4 bases from V and 5 from J, leaving 24 bases between them. Germline assignment: CDR1 SEHNR and CDR2 FQNEAQ (reference sequence). CDR3 length equals 18 residues. DNA for the CDR3: TGTGCCAGCAGCTCCTTTTTCAAGGGGAGGCCTGAGGACAATGAGCAGTTCTTC. Translation gives CASSSFFKGRPEDNEQFF.